One TCR beta chain is described in this entry. Its antigen is currently unknown. The data were taken from a study of response to subunit inactivated influenza vaccine. General study results and limits: Few new T cells, the authors suggested, are recruited by each seasonal influenza vaccination.

The V and J ends lost 4 bases and 6 bases, in that order; junction bases with no gene match: 8. Germline V gene lookup returns CDR1 SGHRS and CDR2 YFSETQ. The CDR3 totals 14 residues. TCRdb reprocessed the RT-PCR reads with MiXCR, giving one entry per CDR3 protein. The sample includes over 800,000 distinct CDR3 sequences, 21% seen only once; the top ten take roughly 10%. The V gene is TRBV5-1, the J gene TRBJ2-3; 7 bases align to TRBD2. This TCR derives from a man aged 50 to 59 who received an inactivated influenza vaccine. Specimen: PBMCs from blood, collected about 5 days after vaccination. The chain's CDR3 is CASSPAGLGDTQYF. The DNA for the CDR3 is TGCGCCAGCAGCCCAGCGGGACTGGGGGATACGCAGTATTTT.